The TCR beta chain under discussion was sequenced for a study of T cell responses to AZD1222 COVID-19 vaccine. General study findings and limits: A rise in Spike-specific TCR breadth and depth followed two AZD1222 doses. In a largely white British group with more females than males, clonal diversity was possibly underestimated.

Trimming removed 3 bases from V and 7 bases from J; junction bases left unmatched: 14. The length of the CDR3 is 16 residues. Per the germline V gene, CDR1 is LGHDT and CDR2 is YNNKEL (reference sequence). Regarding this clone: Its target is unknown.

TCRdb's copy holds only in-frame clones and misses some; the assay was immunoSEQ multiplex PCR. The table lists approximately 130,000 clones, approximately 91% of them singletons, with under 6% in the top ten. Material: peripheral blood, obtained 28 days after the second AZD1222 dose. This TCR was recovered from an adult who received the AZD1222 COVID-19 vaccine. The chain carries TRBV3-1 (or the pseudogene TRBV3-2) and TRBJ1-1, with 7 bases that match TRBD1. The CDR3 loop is CASSQDRLDVTHEAFF. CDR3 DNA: TGTGCCAGCAGCCAGGACAGGCTGGACGTTACACATGAAGCTTTCTTT.